This T cell receptor beta chain was documented in a study of T cell changes during pregnancy in multiple sclerosis. TCRdb keeps only in-frame clones here, not all; method: immunoSEQ multiplex PCR. The sample lists about 100,000 clones; more than 90% were seen once. This sequence was found in a female donor with multiple sclerosis, enrolled in a pregnancy study. The source was peripheral blood, collected in the second trimester of pregnancy.

The CDR3 region is CASSSQGAQETQYF. The CDR3 DNA is TGCGCCAGCAGCTCTCAGGGGGCTCAAGAGACCCAGTACTTC. The rearrangement uses TRBV5-1 and TRBJ2-5; TRBD1 aligns across 8 bases. V was pared by 3 bases and J by 2 bases, with 3 bases of the junction left unmatched. This CDR3 has 14 amino acids. The germline gives CDR1 SGHRS, CDR2 YFSETQ.